The T cell receptor beta chain described here comes from a study of cytomegalovirus exposure and HLA in healthy donors. Study findings and constraints: In presence/absence analyses, roughly uniform sequencing depth across donors was assumed. Reportedly, a later analysis found an Asian-associated ancestry cluster had fewer N-insertions than the roughly 670-donor mean.

Germline-derived CDR1 and CDR2 are SGHAT and FQNNGV. The CDR3 is 16 amino acids. V was trimmed by 5 bases and J by 0 bases, leaving 14 bases between them. In its sample, this clone was seen once. Its antigen is unknown. The PCR had 60 Vbeta and 13 Jbeta primers. Profiling relied on immunoSEQ multiplex PCR, and the TCRdb table lists in-frame clones only, not all of them. Among about 75,000 clones listed, about 79% were seen once. The sample taken for sequencing was PBMCs. The TCR comes from a man aged 65 to 79 in good health and CMV-seropositive. V gene TRBV11-2 combines with J gene TRBJ2-1; possible D gene TRBD2, 5 bases. CDR3 coding DNA: TGTGCCAGCAGCACAGAGGGCCAGAGCTCCTACAATGAGCAGTTCTTC. This sequence encodes CASSTEGQSSYNEQFF.